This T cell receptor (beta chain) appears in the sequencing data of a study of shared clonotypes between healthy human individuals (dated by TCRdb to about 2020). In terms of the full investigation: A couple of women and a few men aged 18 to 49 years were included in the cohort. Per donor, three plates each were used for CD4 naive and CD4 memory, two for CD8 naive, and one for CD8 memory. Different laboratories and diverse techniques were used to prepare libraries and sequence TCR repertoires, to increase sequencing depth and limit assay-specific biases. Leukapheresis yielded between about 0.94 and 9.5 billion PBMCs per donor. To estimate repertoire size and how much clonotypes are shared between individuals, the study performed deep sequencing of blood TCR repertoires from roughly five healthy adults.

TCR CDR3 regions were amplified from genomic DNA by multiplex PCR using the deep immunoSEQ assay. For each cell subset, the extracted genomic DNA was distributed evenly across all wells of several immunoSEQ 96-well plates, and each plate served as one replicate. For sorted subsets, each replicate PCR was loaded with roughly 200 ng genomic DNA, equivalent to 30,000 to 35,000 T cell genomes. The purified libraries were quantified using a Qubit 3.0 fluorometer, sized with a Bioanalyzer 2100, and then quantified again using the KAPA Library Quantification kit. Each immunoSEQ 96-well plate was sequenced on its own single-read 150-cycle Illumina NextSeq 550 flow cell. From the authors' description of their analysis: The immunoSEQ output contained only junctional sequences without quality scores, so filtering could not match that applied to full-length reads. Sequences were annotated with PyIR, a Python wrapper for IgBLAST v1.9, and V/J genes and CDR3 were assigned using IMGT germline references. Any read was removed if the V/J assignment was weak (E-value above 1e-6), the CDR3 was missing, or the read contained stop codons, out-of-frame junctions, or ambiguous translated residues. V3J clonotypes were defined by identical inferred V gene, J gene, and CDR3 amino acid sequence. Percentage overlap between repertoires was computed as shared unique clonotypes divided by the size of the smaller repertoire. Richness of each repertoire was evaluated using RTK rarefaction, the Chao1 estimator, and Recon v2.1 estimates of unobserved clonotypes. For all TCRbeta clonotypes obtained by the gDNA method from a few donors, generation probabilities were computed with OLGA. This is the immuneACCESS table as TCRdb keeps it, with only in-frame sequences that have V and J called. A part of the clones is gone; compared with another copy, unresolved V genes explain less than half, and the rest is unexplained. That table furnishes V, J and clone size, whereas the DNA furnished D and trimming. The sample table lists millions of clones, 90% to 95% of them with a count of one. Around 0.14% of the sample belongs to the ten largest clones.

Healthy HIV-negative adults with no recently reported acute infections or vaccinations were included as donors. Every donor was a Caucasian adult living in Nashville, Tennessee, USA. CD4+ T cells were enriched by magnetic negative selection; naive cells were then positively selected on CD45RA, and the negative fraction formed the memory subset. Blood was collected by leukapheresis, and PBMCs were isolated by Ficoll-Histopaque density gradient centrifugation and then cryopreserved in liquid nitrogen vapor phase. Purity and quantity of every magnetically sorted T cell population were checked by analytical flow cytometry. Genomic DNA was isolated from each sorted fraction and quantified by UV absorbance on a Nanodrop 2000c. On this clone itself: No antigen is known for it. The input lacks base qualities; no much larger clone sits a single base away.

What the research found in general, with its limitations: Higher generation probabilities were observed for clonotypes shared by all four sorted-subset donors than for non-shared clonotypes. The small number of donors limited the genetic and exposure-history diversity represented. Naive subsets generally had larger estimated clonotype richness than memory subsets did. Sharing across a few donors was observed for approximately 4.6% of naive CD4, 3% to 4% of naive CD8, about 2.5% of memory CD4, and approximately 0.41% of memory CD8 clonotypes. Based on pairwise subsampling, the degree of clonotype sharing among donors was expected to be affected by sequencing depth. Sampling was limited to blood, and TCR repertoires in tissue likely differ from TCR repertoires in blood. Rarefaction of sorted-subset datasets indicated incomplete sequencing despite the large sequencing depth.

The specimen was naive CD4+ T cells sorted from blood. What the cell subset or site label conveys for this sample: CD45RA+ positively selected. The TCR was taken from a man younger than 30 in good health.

The DNA reads as follows: TGTGCCAGCAGCCCATACAGGGAATTTTCACCCCTCCACTTT. It is translated as CASSPYREFSPLHF. The sequence is built from TRBV21-1 and TRBJ1-6; the DNA was not used to check the table's D call, TRBD1. TRBV21-1 is a pseudogene segment. The CDR3 starts with the cysteine, ends with the phenylalanine, and has 14 residues. Here the CDR3 DNA is all that survives: 42 bases in frame from base 1.